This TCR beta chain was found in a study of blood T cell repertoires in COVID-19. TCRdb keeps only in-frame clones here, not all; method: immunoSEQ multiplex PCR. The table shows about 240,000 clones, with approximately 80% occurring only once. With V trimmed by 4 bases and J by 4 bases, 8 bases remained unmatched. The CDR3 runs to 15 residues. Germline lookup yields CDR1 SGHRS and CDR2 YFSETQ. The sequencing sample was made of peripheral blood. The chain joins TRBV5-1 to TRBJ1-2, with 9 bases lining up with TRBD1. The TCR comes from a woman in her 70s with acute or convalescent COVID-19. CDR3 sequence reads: CASSPRTGAFYGYTF. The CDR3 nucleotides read TGCGCCAGCAGCCCTCGGACAGGGGCATTCTATGGCTACACCTTC.